Listed here are 4 T cell receptor beta chains from one sample, sequenced in a study of cytomegalovirus exposure and HLA in healthy donors. The PCR ran on 60 Vbeta and 13 Jbeta primers. Profiled with immunoSEQ multiplex PCR; TCRdb holds only in-frame clones, not every one. In the table there are approximately 200,000 clones, more than 60% of which are singletons. The sequencing sample was made of PBMCs. Receptors originate from a girl aged 2 to 10 in good health and CMV-seronegative.

This clone came up a few times. J is TRBJ1-6 and V is TRBV7-6, with a tentative D call TRBD1 (5 bases). The V gene's germline CDR1 is SGHVS and CDR2 FNYEAQ. Trimming shortened V by 5 bases and J by 7 bases, and 15 bases separated the two germline ends. The CDR3 covers 15 residues. DNA of the CDR3: TGTGCCAGCAGCCATACTGACAGTCCGAATTCACCCCTCCACTTT. Translating gives CASSHTDSPNSPLHF. The full variable domain, with the rest looked up from reference TRBV7-6 and TRBJ1-6, is GAGVSQSPRYKVTKRGQDVALRCDPISGHVSLYWYRQALGQGPEFLTYFNYEAQQDKSGLPNDRFSAERPEGSISTLTIQRTEQRDSAMYRCASSHTDSPNSPLHFGNGTRLTVT.

V gene TRBV6-5 combines with J gene TRBJ2-1, with a weak D call TRBD2 (5 bases). Germline V CDR1 and CDR2: MNHEY, SVGAGI. The CDR3 sequence is 14 residues long. Trimming stripped 6 bases from V and 1 base from J, with 10 bases between. CDR3 DNA sequence: TGTGCCAGCAGCCGGGGAGTTTCCTACAATGAGCAGTTCTTC. The encoded protein is CASSRGVSYNEQFF.

V usage is TRBV5-3 and J usage is TRBJ2-7; 7 nucleotides line up with TRBD2. TRBV5-3 is annotated as an ORF whose role is uncertain. V was clipped by 4 bases and J by 5 bases; unmatched bases: 9. CDR3 length: 14 residues. This chain's CDR3 is CARSDSGLTHEQYF. DNA for the CDR3: TGTGCCAGAAGCGATAGCGGGCTCACCCACGAGCAGTACTTC.

Note on this clone: The identical CDR3 is also encoded by other nucleotide sequences in the sample. The chain combines TRBV5-1 with TRBJ1-4; the D gene is possibly TRBD1 (6 bases). The CDR3 is 14 residues long. Germline CDR1 reads SGHRS; CDR2 reads YFSETQ. Trimming stripped 2 bases from V and 5 bases from J, with 10 bases between. The CDR3 region is CASSLGQSNEKLFF. CDR3 nucleotides: TGCGCCAGCAGCTTAGGACAGTCAAATGAAAAACTGTTTTTT.